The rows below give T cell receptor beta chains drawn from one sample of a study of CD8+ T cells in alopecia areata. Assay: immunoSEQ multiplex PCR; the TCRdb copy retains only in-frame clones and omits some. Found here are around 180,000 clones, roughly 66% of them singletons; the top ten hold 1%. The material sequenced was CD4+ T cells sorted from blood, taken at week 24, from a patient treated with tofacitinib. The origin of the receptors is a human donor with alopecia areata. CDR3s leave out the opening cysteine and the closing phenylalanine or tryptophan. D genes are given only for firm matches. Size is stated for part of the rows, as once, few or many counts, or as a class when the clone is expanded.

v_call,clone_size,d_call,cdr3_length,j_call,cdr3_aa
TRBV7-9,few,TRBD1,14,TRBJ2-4,ASSANPGQDKNIQY
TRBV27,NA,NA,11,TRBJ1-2,ASSFGRDYGYT
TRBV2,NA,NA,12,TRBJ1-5,ASGNRDEDQPQH
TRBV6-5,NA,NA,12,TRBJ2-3,ASSDQPSGDTQY
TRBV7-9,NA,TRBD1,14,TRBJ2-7,ASTAWDSQSSYEQY
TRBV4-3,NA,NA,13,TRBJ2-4,ASSQEAGAKNIQY
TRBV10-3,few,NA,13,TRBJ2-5,AITSAAGQKGPQY
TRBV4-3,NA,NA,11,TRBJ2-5,ASSPQAGETQY
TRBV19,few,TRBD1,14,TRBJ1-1,ASSTQPGQQKTEAF
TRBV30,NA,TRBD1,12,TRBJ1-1,ACTTGLLSFEAF
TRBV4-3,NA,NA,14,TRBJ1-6,ASSQISRGGNSPLH
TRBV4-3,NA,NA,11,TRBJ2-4,ASSQVGGDIQY
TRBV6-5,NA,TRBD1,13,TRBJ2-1,ASSYSRQGYSEQF
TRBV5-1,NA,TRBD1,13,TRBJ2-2,ASSQLQGATGELF
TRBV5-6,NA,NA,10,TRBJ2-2,ASSLDTGELF
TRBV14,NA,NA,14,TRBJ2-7,ASSHQPGTRAYEQY
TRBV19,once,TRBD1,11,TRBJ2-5,ASSPGGRETQY
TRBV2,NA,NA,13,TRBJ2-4,ASSMDSLAKNIQY
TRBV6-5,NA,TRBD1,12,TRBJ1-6,ASARGTGTSPLH
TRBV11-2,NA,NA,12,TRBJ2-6,ASSLTLGANVLT
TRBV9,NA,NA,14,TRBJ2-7,ASSVGAGGIPYEQY
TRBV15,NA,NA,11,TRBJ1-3,ATRAGPGNTIY
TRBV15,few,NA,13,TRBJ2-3,ATSRAWGRQDTQY
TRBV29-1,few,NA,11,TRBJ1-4,SALAEPGEKLF
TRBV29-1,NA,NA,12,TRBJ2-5,SVAGRSAQETQY
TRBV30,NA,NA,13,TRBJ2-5,AWSVRGLGSETQY
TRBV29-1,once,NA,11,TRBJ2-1,SVVVRHVHEQF
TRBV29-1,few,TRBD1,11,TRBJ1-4,SAGQGLREKLF
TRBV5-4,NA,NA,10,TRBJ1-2,ASRQMGSGYT
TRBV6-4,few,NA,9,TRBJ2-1,AHTQGNEQF
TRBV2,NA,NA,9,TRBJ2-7,ASSFRDEQY
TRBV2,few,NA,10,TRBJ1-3,ASSENVNTIY
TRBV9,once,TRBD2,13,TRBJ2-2,ASSPGLALIGELF
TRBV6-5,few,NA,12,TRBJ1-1,ASSRAHRDTEAF
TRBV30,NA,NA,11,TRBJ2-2,AWGQRNTGELF
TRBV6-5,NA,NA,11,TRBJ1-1,ASSYSAYTEAF
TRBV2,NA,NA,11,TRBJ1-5,ASSDRLGQPQH
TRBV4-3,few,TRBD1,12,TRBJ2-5,ASSQGTGEETQY
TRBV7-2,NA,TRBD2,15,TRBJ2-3,ASSSPVAGGPTDTQY
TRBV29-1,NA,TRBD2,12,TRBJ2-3,SVEPGLATDTQY
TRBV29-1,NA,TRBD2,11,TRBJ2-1,SVGWGGGNEQF
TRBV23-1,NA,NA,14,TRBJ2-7,ASSKDTRDRPYEQY
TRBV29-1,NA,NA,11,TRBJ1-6,SVESHPGSPLH
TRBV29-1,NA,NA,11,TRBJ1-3,SVATVSGNTIY